This TCR beta chain was identified during a study of shared clonotypes between healthy human individuals. Study in general: Each donor's CD4 naive and CD4 memory cells filled three plates apiece, CD8 naive two, and CD8 memory one.

As concerns this clone: Its antigen is unknown.

Study observations and caveats: The study generally estimated greater richness for naive than memory subsets. A small donor pool kept down the genetic and exposure-history diversity that was represented.

A deep-level run was used for the assay. TCRdb's table, derived via immunoSEQ multiplex PCR, lists solely in-frame clones and lacks some. The sample has around 700,000 clones, 60% to 80% seen once. Sequencing was done on a sample of memory CD4+ T cells sorted from blood. Regarding subset: CD45RA-negative fraction. The TCR was taken from a woman in her 30s in good health.

The CDR3: CASSLYSGVEETQYF. In DNA form, the CDR3 reads TGCGCCAGCAGTTTATACAGTGGAGTAGAGGAGACCCAGTACTTC. The J gene is TRBJ2-5, the V gene TRBV5-1, with D uncertain. Trimming shortened V by 5 bases and J by 5 bases, and 19 bases separated the two germline ends. There are 15 residues in the CDR3. CDR1 SGHRS and CDR2 YFSETQ come from the germline V gene. Full variable domain (rest looked up from reference TRBV5-1 and TRBJ2-5): KAGVTQTPRYLIKTRGQQVTLSCSPISGHRSVSWYQQTPGQGLQFLFEYFSETQRNKGNFPGRFSGRQFSNSRSEMNVSTLELGDSALYLCASSLYSGVEETQYFGPGTRLLVL.